The 32 T cell receptor beta chains below were found in one sample sequenced in a study of shared clonotypes between healthy human individuals. Sequenced by immunoSEQ multiplex PCR; TCRdb stores in-frame clones only, minus some. The repertoire includes a few million clones, 85% to 95% of them detected once, and around 0.14% sits in the top ten. The specimen sequenced was naive CD4+ T cells sorted from blood. Described subset: CD45RA+ positively selected. The receptors originated from a man aged 18 to 29 in good health.

Only one count was recorded for this clone. The V call is TRBV6-6, the J call TRBJ1-3; the D gene is possibly TRBD1 (5 bases). The CDR3 runs 13 residues. Trimming cost V 5 bases and J 1 base, with 6 bases left between them. From germline, CDR1 is MNHNY and CDR2 SVGAGI (reference sequence). CDR3 loop: CASSAGSGNTIYF. In DNA form, the CDR3 reads TGTGCCAGCAGTGCAGGGTCTGGAAACACCATATATTTT.

The chain employs TRBV11-2 and TRBJ2-3; D might be TRBD2 (6 bases). This CDR3 contains 13 residues. Looked up from germline, CDR1 is SGHAT and CDR2 is FQNNGV. The V and J ends lost 5 bases and 6 bases respectively, with 12 bases between them. CDR3 residues: CASSPGRWDTQYF. In nucleotides, the CDR3 is TGTGCCAGCAGCCCCGGGAGATGGGATACGCAGTATTTT.

V and J are TRBV5-6 and TRBJ1-2; D remains unclear. The CDR3 totals 13 residues. V shed 4 bases and J shed 4 bases, with 11 bases lying between them. Germline lookup yields CDR1 SGHDT and CDR2 YYEEEE. The CDR3 DNA sequence: TGTGCCAGCAGCCCGCTGGCTATCTATGGCTACACCTTC. This translates into CASSPLAIYGYTF.

This chain joins TRBV5-8 and TRBJ2-3; D is unresolved. This CDR3 has 15 amino acids. Germline V gene sequence: CDR1 SGHTS, CDR2 YDEGEE. Trimming stripped 2 bases from V and 1 base from J, with 11 bases between. CDR3 in amino acids: CASSFGRMGTDTQYF. The CDR3 DNA is TGTGCCAGCAGCTTTGGCCGGATGGGCACAGATACGCAGTATTTT.

The rearrangement uses TRBV11-2 and TRBJ2-7; D is perhaps TRBD2 (6 bases). CDR3 size: 15 residues. Germline lookup yields CDR1 SGHAT and CDR2 FQNNGV. V was shortened by 6 bases and J by 2 bases, with 17 bases between the two germline ends. The CDR3: CASRRDPILTYEQYF. For the CDR3, the DNA is TGTGCCAGCAGGCGGGATCCGATCCTAACCTACGAGCAGTACTTC.

This sequence joins TRBV7-8 and TRBJ2-3; the match to TRBD2 covers 10 bases. CDR1 is SGHVS and CDR2 is FQNEAQ in the germline V gene. This CDR3 comprises 17 residues. Trimming removed 1 base from V and 8 bases from J; junction bases left unmatched: 12. For the CDR3, the DNA is TGTGCCAGCAGCTTAGGAGAACTAGCGGGGATAGTGGGTACGCAGTATTTT. It encodes CASSLGELAGIVGTQYF.

The chain recombines TRBV28 with TRBJ2-1; a possible D gene is TRBD1 (6 bases). Trimming cost V 1 base and J 7 bases, with 17 bases left between them. The CDR3 runs 16 residues. Germline-derived CDR1 and CDR2 are MDHEN and SYDVKM. This CDR3 reads CASSLLVTGQGNEQFF. The CDR3 DNA reads TGTGCCAGCAGTTTATTGGTGACAGGTCAAGGGAATGAGCAGTTCTTC.

The V gene is TRBV27, the J gene TRBJ2-7, with no clear D. The germline V gene encodes CDR1 MNHEY and CDR2 SMNVEV (reference sequence). This CDR3 comprises 12 residues. V lost 5 bases to trimming and J lost 3 bases, with 8 bases between them. CDR3 amino acids: CASSTLGYEQYF. DNA of the CDR3: TGTGCCAGCAGTACTCTAGGCTACGAGCAGTACTTC.

The V gene is TRBV30, the J gene TRBJ2-3; the D is unclear. The CDR3 contains 13 residues. Between the trimmed V and J ends, which lost 4 bases and 4 bases, there was a span of 12 bases. The germline gives CDR1 GTSNPN, CDR2 SVGIG (reference sequence). The CDR3 DNA reads TGTGCCTGGATCCATAAAGGTGCAGATACGCAGTATTTT. This gives the protein CAWIHKGADTQYF.

V is TRBV5-1 and J is TRBJ2-7; no clear D. Germline V gives CDR1 SGHRS, CDR2 YFSETQ. The germline V and J ends were trimmed by 0 bases and 2 bases, with 15 bases remaining between them. This CDR3 has 16 residues. The CDR3 DNA sequence: TGCGCCAGCAGCTTGGTAAGAGACACTTATCCCTACGAGCAGTACTTC. It codes for CASSLVRDTYPYEQYF.

This clone is a singleton in its sample. The chain is built from TRBV6-5 and TRBJ2-3, with TRBD2 as a possible D gene (6 bases). Trimming removed 0 bases from V and 4 bases from J, with 14 bases in between. This CDR3 spans 16 amino acids. CDR1 MNHEY and CDR2 SVGAGI come from the germline V gene. The CDR3 region has the DNA TGTGCCAGCAGTTACTCGAGGGACTCCCGGGCAGATACGCAGTATTTT. The encoded protein is CASSYSRDSRADTQYF.

Only a few counts were recorded for this clone. The sample carries other DNA sequences with the same CDR3. The gene calls are TRBV5-1 and TRBJ2-7; no clear D gene. The CDR3 runs 12 residues. Germline V lookup: CDR1 SGHRS, CDR2 YFSETQ. The V and J ends lost 4 bases and 0 bases respectively, with 5 bases between them. The CDR3: CASSLSSYEQYF. The CDR3 DNA reads as TGCGCCAGCAGCCTGAGCTCCTACGAGCAGTACTTC.

This clone appeared a single time. The rearrangement links TRBV18 to TRBJ1-5, with 9 bases fitting TRBD1. Looked up from germline, CDR1 is KGHSH and CDR2 is LQKENI. V lost 2 bases to trimming and J lost 5 bases; unmatched junction nucleotides: 7. CDR3 length: 16 residues. CDR3 coding DNA: TGTGCCAGCTCACCAGGGACAGGGAAAGGTGATCAGCCCCAGCATTTT. Translating gives CASSPGTGKGDQPQHF. Combining the CDR3 with reference TRBV18 and TRBJ1-5 gives the whole variable domain NAGVMQNPRHLVRRRGQEARLRCSPMKGHSHVYWYRQLPEEGLKFMVYLQKENIIDESGMPKERFSAEFPKEGPSILRIQQVVRGDSAAYFCASSPGTGKGDQPQHFGDGTRLSIL.

The J gene is TRBJ2-5, the V gene TRBV2; D ambiguous. V was shortened by 7 bases and J by 5 bases, with 20 bases between the two germline ends. The CDR3 extends over 15 amino acids. From germline, CDR1 is SNHLY and CDR2 FYNNEI. As DNA, the CDR3 is TGTGCCAGCAACAATCTCCCGACAAACGGGGAGACCCAGTACTTC. Translation: CASNNLPTNGETQYF. Variable domain in full (rest from reference TRBV2 and TRBJ2-5): EPEVTQTPSHQVTQMGQEVILRCVPISNHLYFYWYRQILGQKVEFLVSFYNNEISEKSEIFDDQFSVERPDGSNFTLKIRSTKLEDSAMYFCASNNLPTNGETQYFGPGTRLLVL.

V is TRBV7-9 and J is TRBJ2-7, with unresolved D. The CDR3 is made up of 13 amino acids. Trimming pared 1 base from V and 5 bases from J, leaving 9 bases between. Germline CDR1 reads SEHNR; CDR2 reads FQNEAQ (reference sequence). The DNA of the CDR3 is TGTGCCAGCAGCTTAGGGGCGGAAAACGAGCAGTACTTC. Residues: CASSLGAENEQYF.

V gene TRBV30 combines with J gene TRBJ2-7, with 10 bases matching TRBD1. The CDR3 loop spans 13 amino acids. CDR1 GTSNPN and CDR2 SVGIG come from the germline V gene (reference sequence). V lost 4 bases and J lost 6; bases outside the gene matches: 6. Written as DNA, the CDR3 is TGTGCCTGGACCGGGACAGGGGACGGCGAGCAGTACTTC. Protein sequence: CAWTGTGDGEQYF.

This clone was observed a few times. V gene TRBV10-1 combines with J gene TRBJ2-2; the match to TRBD1 covers 8 bases. The germline CDR1 and CDR2 sequences are WNHNN and SYGVQD (reference sequence). The CDR3 spans 14 residues. The V and J ends lost 4 bases and 5 bases, in that order; junction bases with no gene match: 3. The CDR3 sequence: CASSARQGTGELFF. Written as DNA, the CDR3 is TGCGCCAGCAGTGCCCGACAGGGGACCGGGGAGCTGTTTTTT.

About this clone: The same CDR3 is also encoded by other DNA sequences in this sample. This sequence joins TRBV14 and TRBJ1-2; D not certain. The CDR3 loop spans 13 amino acids. V lost 3 bases, J lost 1 base, and 6 bases lay in between. The germline V gene encodes CDR1 SGHDN and CDR2 FVKESK. The CDR3 nucleotides are TGTGCCAGCAGCCAGGGGTTTAACTATGGCTACACCTTC. The encoded protein is CASSQGFNYGYTF.

V gene TRBV18 combines with J gene TRBJ2-3; the D call may be TRBD1 or TRBD2 (6 bases each). This CDR3 comprises 15 residues. From germline, CDR1 is KGHSH and CDR2 LQKENI. Trimming left V 1 base short and J 2 bases short, with 10 bases between. The DNA of the CDR3 is TGTGCCAGCTCACCACTCCGGGGGCCCACAGATACGCAGTATTTT. Its translation: CASSPLRGPTDTQYF.

The chain couples TRBV6-5 to TRBJ1-3; perhaps TRBD1 as D (6 bases). V was pared by 6 bases and J by 0 bases, with 12 bases between. The CDR3 is made up of 15 amino acids. The V gene's germline CDR1 is MNHEY and CDR2 SVGAGI. DNA of the CDR3: TGTGCCAGCAGGACCGGGACAAACTCTGGAAACACCATATATTTT. This codes for CASRTGTNSGNTIYF.

The rearrangement uses TRBV19 and TRBJ1-2; weak D call: TRBD1 (5 bases). V lost 8 bases to trimming and J lost 8 bases, with 27 bases between them. The CDR3 loop spans 16 amino acids. CDR1 and CDR2 from the germline V gene are LNHDA and SQIVND (reference sequence). DNA for the CDR3: TGTGCCAGTTATGATCCGGGACGGCGGCCACTAAAAGGCTACACCTTC. Encoded protein: CASYDPGRRPLKGYTF.

J is TRBJ1-5 and V is TRBV5-5; D unresolved. The V and J ends lost 0 bases and 4 bases respectively, with 8 bases between them. CDR1 is SGHKS and CDR2 is YYEKEE in the germline V gene (reference sequence). The CDR3 is made up of 14 amino acids. CDR3 sequence reads: CASSLGHVNQPQHF. CDR3 DNA: TGTGCCAGCAGCTTGGGACATGTAAATCAGCCCCAGCATTTT.

V and J are TRBV2 and TRBJ2-3; no definite D call. The V end lost 6 bases, the J end lost 3 bases, and 7 bases lay between the germline ends. This CDR3 region has 12 residues. The germline V gene has CDR1 SNHLY and CDR2 FYNNEI. The CDR3 protein is CASSRKTDTQYF. CDR3 DNA: TGTGCCAGCAGCAGAAAGACAGATACGCAGTATTTT.

This rearrangement joins TRBV4-1 to TRBJ1-4; D might be TRBD1 (5 bases). This CDR3 is built from 15 residues. Deletions cut 3 bases from V and 7 bases from J, with 15 bases between. Germline loops: CDR1 MGHRA, CDR2 YSYEKL. The DNA for the CDR3 is TGCGCCAGCAGCCATCTGTTTAGGGGTGGTGAAAAACTGTTTTTT. Translating gives CASSHLFRGGEKLFF.

This chain joins TRBV4-3 and TRBJ2-3, with D tentatively TRBD1 or TRBD2 (5 bases each). The CDR3 runs 16 residues. Per the germline V gene, CDR1 is LGHNA and CDR2 is YSLEER. V lost 8 bases and J 2 bases, leaving 20 bases between the germline ends. The CDR3 reads CASAKFSREPTDTQYF. DNA of the CDR3: TGCGCCAGCGCAAAATTTAGCAGGGAGCCCACAGATACGCAGTATTTT.

V usage is TRBV14 and J usage is TRBJ1-2; D not certain. Germline V lookup: CDR1 SGHDN, CDR2 FVKESK. Trimming stripped 1 base from V and 8 bases from J, with 8 bases between. CDR3 length: 12 amino acids. DNA of the CDR3: TGTGCCAGCAGCCAAGGCGGGCCGGGCTACACCTTC. Its translation is CASSQGGPGYTF.

The chain combines TRBV6-5 with TRBJ2-1, with no clear D. Trimming shortened V by 6 bases and J by 9 bases, and 12 bases separated the two germline ends. Germline V gene sequence: CDR1 MNHEY, CDR2 SVGAGI. The CDR3 spans 12 residues. Written as DNA, the CDR3 is TGTGCCAGCAGGAGTAGGTACGGTGAGCAGTTCTTC. Translation: CASRSRYGEQFF.

The rearrangement joins TRBV6-1 to TRBJ1-5; 11 bases match TRBD1. After removal of 3 bases from V and 4 bases from J, the junction contained 5 bases not matched to a gene. This CDR3 spans 16 amino acids. Germline V CDR1 and CDR2: MNHNS, SASEGT. The CDR3 loop reads CASSERRDRGNQPQHF. The CDR3 DNA reads TGTGCCAGCAGTGAGCGTCGGGACAGGGGGAATCAGCCCCAGCATTTT.

This clone was observed a single time. Being one base from a much bigger clone, this may be a read error. The chain uses TRBV5-1 and TRBJ2-7; D remains unclear. Trimming removed 0 bases at V and 5 bases at J, with 3 bases between. CDR1 and CDR2 from the germline V gene are SGHRS and YFSETQ. This CDR3 comprises 11 residues. The chain's CDR3 is CASSLDNEQYF. The CDR3 DNA sequence: TGCGCCAGCAGCTTGGACAACGAGCAGTACTTC.

The chain links TRBV6-4 to TRBJ2-1; D may match TRBD1 or TRBD2 (5 bases each). This CDR3 has 14 residues. CDR1 and CDR2 (germline): MRHNA, SNTAGT. Deletions cut 6 bases from V and 5 bases from J, with 14 bases between. The CDR3 nucleotides are TGTGCCAGCAGGTGGTCGGGACCTAACAATGAGCAGTTCTTC. Translated: CASRWSGPNNEQFF.

The chain recombines TRBV28 with TRBJ1-6; tentative D call: TRBD1 (5 bases). This CDR3 has 14 amino acids. Trimming pared 2 bases from V and 9 bases from J, leaving 11 bases between. The germline gives CDR1 MDHEN, CDR2 SYDVKM. The CDR3 sequence is CASSLGGGFSPLHF. The CDR3 nucleotides are TGTGCCAGCAGTTTAGGCGGGGGGTTTTCACCCCTCCACTTT. Full variable domain (remainder filled in from reference TRBV28 and TRBJ1-6): DVKVTQSSRYLVKRTGEKVFLECVQDMDHENMFWYRQDPGLGLRLIYFSYDVKMKEKGDIPEGYSVSREKKERFSLILESASTNQTSMYLCASSLGGGFSPLHFGNGTRLTVT.

This chain joins TRBV7-9 and TRBJ1-5; D possibly corresponds to TRBD1 (6 bases). In germline, CDR1 is SEHNR, CDR2 FQNEAQ (reference sequence). With 4 bases removed from V and 7 bases from J, the gap between germline ends came to 14 bases. This CDR3 contains 14 residues. In DNA, the CDR3 is TGTGCCAGCAGCTGGGACACCGTAGGCCAGCCCCAGCATTTT. It yields the protein CASSWDTVGQPQHF.